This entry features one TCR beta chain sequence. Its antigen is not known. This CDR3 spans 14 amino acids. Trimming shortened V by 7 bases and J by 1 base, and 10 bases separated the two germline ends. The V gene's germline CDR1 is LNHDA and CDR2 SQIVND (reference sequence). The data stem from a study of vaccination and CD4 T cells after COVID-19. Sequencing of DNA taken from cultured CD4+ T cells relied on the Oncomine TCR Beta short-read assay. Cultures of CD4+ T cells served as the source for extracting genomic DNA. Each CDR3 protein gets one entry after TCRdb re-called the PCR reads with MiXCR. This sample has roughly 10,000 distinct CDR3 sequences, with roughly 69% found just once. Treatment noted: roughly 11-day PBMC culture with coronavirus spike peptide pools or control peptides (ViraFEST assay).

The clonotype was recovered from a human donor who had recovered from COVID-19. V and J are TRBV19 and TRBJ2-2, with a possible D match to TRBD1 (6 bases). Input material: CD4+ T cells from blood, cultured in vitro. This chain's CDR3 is CASNKQGNTGELFF. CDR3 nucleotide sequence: TGTGCCAGTAATAAACAGGGGAACACCGGGGAGCTGTTTTTT.